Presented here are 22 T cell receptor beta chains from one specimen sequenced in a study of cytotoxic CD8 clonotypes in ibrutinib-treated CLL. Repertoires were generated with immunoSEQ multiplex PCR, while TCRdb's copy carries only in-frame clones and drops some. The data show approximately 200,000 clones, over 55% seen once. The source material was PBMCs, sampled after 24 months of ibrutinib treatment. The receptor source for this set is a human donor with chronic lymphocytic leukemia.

CDR3 in amino acids: CATSREPSSYEQYF. The CDR3 nucleotides are TGTGCCACCAGCAGAGAACCTAGCTCCTACGAGCAGTACTTC. The chain combines TRBV15 with TRBJ2-7; the D is unclear. The germline V and J ends were trimmed by 0 bases and 0 bases, with 6 bases remaining between them. There are 14 residues in the CDR3. Germline V CDR1 and CDR2: LNHNV, YYDKDF (reference sequence).

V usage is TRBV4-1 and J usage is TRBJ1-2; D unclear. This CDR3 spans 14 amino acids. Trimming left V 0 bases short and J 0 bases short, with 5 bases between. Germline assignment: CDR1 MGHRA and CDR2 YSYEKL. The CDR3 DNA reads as TGCGCCAGCAGCCAAGACAGAGCTAACTATGGCTACACCTTC. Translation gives CASSQDRANYGYTF.

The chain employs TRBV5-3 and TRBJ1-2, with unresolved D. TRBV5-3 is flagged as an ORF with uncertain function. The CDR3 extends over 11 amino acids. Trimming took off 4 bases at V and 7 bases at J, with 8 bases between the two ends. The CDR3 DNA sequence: TGTGCCAGAAGCCCGTCTTTTGGCTACACCTTC. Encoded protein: CARSPSFGYTF.

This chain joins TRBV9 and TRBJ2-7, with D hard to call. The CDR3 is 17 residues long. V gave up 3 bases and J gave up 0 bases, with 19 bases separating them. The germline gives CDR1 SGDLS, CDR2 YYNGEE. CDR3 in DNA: TGTGCCAGCAGCGCCGGACCCCTTATAGTCGGCTCCTACGAGCAGTACTTC. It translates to CASSAGPLIVGSYEQYF.

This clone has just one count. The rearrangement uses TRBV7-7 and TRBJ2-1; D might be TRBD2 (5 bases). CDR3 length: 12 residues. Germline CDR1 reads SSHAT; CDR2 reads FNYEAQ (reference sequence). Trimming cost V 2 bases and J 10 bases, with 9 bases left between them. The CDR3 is CASSLTGGEQFF. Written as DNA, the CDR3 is TGTGCCAGCAGCTTAACTGGAGGCGAGCAGTTCTTC.

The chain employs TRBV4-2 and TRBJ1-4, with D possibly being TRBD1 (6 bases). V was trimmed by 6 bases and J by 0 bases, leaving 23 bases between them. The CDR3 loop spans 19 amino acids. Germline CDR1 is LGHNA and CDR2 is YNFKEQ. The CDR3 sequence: CASRPRGGGESATNEKLFF. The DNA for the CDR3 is TGTGCCAGCAGGCCCCGTGGGGGGGGCGAAAGTGCAACTAATGAAAAACTGTTTTTT.

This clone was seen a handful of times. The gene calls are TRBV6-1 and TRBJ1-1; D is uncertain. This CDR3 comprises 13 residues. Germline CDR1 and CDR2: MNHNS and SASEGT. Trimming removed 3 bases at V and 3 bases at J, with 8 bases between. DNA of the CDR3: TGTGCCAGCAGTGAGTGGGTCGACACTGAAGCTTTCTTT. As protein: CASSEWVDTEAFF.

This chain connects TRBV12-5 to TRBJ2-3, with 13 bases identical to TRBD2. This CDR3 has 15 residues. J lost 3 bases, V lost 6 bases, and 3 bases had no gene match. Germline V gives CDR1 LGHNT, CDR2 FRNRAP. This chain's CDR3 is CASGPGLAGTDTQYF. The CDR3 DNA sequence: TGTGCTAGTGGACCGGGACTAGCGGGAACAGATACGCAGTATTTT.

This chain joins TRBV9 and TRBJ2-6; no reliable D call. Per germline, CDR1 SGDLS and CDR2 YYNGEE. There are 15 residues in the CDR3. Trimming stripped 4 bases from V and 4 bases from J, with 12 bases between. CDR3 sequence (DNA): TGTGCCAGCAGCAAAATCCCCAGCGGGGCCAACGTCCTGACTTTC. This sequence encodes CASSKIPSGANVLTF.

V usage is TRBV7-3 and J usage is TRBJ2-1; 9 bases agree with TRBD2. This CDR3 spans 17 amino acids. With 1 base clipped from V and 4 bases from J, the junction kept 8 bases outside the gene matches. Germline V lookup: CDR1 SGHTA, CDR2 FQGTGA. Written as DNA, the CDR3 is TGTGCCAGCAGCTTAATTGCGGGAGGGCCTCCATACAATGAGCAGTTCTTC. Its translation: CASSLIAGGPPYNEQFF.

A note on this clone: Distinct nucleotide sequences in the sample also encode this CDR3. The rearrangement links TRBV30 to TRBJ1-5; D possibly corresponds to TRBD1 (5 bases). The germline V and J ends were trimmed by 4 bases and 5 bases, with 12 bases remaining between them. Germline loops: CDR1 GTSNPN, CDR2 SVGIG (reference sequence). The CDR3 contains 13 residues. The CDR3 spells CAWTPQGDQPQHF. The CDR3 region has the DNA TGTGCCTGGACACCGCAGGGTGATCAGCCCCAGCATTTT.

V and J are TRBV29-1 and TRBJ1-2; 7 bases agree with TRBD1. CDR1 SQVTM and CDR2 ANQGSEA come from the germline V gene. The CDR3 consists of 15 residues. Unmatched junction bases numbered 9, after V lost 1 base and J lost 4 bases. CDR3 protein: CSVEVPGQVLYGYTF. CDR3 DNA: TGCAGCGTTGAAGTCCCCGGACAGGTCCTCTATGGCTACACCTTC.

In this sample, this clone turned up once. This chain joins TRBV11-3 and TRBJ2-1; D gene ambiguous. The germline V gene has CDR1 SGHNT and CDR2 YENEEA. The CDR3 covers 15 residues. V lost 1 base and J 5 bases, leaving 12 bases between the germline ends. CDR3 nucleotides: TGTGCCAGCAGCTTAGGCGTTGAGGCCGACAATGAGCAGTTCTTC. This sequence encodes CASSLGVEADNEQFF.

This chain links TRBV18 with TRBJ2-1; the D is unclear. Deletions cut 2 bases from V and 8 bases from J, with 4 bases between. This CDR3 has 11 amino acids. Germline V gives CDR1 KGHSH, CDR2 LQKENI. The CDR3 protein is CASSPSYEQFF. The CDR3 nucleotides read TGTGCCAGCTCACCATCTTATGAGCAGTTCTTC.

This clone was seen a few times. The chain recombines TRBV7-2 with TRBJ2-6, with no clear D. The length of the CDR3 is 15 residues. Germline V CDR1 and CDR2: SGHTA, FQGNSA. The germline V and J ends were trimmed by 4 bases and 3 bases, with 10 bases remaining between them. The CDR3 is CASSSFGFGANVLTF. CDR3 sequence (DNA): TGTGCCAGCAGCTCTTTTGGCTTTGGGGCCAACGTCCTGACTTTC.

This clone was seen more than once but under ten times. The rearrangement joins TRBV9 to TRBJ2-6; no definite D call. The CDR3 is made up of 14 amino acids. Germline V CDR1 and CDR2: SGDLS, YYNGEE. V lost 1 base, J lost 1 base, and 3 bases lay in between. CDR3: CASSVLSGANVLTF. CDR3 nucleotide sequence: TGTGCCAGCAGCGTATTGTCTGGGGCCAACGTCCTGACTTTC. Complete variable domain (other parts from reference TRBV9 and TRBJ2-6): DSGVTQTPKHLITATGQRVTLRCSPRSGDLSVYWYQQSLDQGLQFLIQYYNGEERAKGNILERFSAQQFPDLHSELNLSSLELGDSALYFCASSVLSGANVLTFGAGSRLTVL.

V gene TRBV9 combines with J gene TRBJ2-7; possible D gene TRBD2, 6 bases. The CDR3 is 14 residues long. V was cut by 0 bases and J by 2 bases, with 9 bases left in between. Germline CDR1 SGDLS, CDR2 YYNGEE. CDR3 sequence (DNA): TGTGCCAGCAGCGTAGCGGGAGTTCCCTACGAGCAGTACTTC. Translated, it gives CASSVAGVPYEQYF.

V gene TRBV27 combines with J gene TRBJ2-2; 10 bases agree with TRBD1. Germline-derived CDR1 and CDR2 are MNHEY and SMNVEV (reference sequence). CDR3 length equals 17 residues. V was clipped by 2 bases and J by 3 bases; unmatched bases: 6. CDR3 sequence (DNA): TGTGCCAGCAGTTTAAGGGGGACAGGGGATCACACCGGGGAGCTGTTTTTT. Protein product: CASSLRGTGDHTGELFF.

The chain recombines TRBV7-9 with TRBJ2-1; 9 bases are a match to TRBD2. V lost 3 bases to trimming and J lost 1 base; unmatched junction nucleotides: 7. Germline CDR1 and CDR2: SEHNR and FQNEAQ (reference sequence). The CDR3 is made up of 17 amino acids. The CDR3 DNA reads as TGTGCCAGCAGCTTCCCGGGACTAGCCTCTTCCTACAATGAGCAGTTCTTC. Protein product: CASSFPGLASSYNEQFF.

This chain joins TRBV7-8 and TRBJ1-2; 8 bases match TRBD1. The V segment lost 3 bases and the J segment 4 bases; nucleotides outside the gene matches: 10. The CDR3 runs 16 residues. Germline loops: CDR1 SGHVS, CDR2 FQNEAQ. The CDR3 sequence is CASSFGDRGGIYGYTF. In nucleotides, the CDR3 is TGTGCCAGCAGCTTTGGCGACAGGGGTGGGATCTATGGCTACACCTTC.

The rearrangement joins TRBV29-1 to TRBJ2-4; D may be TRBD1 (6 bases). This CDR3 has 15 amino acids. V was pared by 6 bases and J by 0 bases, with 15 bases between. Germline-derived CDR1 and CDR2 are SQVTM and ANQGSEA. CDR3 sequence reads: CSVVNRVVAKNIQYF. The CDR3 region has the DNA TGCAGCGTCGTAAACAGGGTCGTAGCCAAAAACATTCAGTACTTC.

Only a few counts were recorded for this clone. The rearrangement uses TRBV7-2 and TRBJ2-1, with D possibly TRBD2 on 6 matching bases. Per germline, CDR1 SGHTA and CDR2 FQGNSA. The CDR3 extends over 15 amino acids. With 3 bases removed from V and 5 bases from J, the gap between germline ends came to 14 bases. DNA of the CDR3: TGTGCCAGCAGCTTTGGTCGAGCGGGCCACAATGAGCAGTTCTTC. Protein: CASSFGRAGHNEQFF.